The entry below describes one T cell receptor (beta chain). The data stem from a study of blood T cell repertoires in COVID-19. Method: immunoSEQ multiplex PCR; TCRdb's copy keeps in-frame clones and lacks some. Found here are approximately 73,000 clones, roughly nine tenths of them singletons; the top ten hold approximately 1.9%. Trimming stripped 1 base from V and 7 bases from J, with 8 bases between. This CDR3 is 12 amino acids long. CDR1 is SGHAT and CDR2 is FQNNGV in the germline V gene. Sequenced: peripheral blood. The chain has TRBV11-2 and TRBJ2-7; D remains unclear. The clonotype was recovered from a woman aged 60-75 years with acute or convalescent COVID-19. CDR3 nucleotides: TGTGCCAGCAGCTTAGCTTTAGCTGAGCAGTACTTC. It translates to CASSLALAEQYF.